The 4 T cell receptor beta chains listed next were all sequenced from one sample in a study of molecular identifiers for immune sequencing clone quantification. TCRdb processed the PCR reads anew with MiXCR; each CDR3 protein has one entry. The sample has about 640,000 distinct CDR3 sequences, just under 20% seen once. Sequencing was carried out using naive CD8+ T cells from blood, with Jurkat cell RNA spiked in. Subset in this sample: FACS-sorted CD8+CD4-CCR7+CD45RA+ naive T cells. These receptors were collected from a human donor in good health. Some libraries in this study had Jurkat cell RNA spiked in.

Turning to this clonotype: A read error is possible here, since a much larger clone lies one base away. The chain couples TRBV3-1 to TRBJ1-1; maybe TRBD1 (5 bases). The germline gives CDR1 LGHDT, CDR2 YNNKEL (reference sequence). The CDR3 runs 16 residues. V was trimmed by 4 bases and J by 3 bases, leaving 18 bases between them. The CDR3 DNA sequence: TGTGCCAGCAGCCCGCCCGGGTCGGGAGGGGACACTGAAGCTTTCTTT. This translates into CASSPPGSGGDTEAFF. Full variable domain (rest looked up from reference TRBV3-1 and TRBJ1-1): DTAVSQTPKYLVTQMGNDKSIKCEQNLGHDTMYWYKQDSKKFLKIMFSYNNKELIINETVPNRFSPKSPDKAHLNLHINSLELGDSAVYFCASSPPGSGGDTEAFFGQGTRLTVV.

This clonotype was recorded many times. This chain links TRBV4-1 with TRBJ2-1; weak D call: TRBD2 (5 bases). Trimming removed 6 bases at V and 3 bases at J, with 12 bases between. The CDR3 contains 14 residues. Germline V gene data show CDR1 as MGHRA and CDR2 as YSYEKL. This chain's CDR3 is CASRAEGGYNEQFF. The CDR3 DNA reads TGCGCCAGCAGGGCTGAGGGCGGCTACAATGAGCAGTTCTTC.

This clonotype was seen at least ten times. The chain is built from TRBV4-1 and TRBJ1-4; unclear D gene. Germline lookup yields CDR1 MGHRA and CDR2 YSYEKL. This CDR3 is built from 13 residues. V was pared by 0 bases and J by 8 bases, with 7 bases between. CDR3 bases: TGCGCCAGCAGCCAAGAAACTCGAGAAAAACTGTTTTTT. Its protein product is CASSQETREKLFF.

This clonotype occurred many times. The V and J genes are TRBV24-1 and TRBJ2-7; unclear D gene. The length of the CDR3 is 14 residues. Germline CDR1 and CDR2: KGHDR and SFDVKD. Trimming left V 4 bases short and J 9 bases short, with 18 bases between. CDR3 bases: TGTGCCACCAGTGAGCTAGGATTACCAACCGGGCAGTACTTC. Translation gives CATSELGLPTGQYF.